This TCR beta chain originates from a study of shared clonotypes between healthy human individuals. Trimming took off 11 bases at V and 4 bases at J, with 23 bases between the two ends. The CDR3 consists of 16 residues. The germline V gene has CDR1 SNHLY and CDR2 FYNNEI. Clones were sequenced by immunoSEQ multiplex PCR, and TCRdb holds only the in-frame ones, with some missing. The data show about 2 million clones, just under 95% seen once. CD8 cells classed as naive were CD45RO-negative and positively selected for CCR7, excluding terminally differentiated effector memory CD45RA+ cells. Study observations and caveats: The study found lower generation probabilities in non-shared clonotypes than in those shared by all four donors.

As to this clone: Its cognate antigen is unknown.

Sequencing used naive CD8+ T cells sorted from blood. The chain uses TRBV2 and TRBJ2-2; possible D gene TRBD2, 5 bases. This sequence originates from a man aged 18 to 30 in good health. The DNA of the CDR3 is TGTGCCGCCACGGGATCTTCCCTGAGGGCCACCGGGGAGCTGTTTTTT. Amino acid sequence: CAATGSSLRATGELFF.